This TCR beta chain was captured in a study of graft-versus-host responses after intestinal transplantation. Study details: Tacrolimus plus steroids were given to all recipients for approximately 3 years, preceded by anti-thymocyte globulin induction.

Points on this clone: Its antigen is undetermined.

Trimming shortened V by 5 bases and J by 4 bases, and 11 bases separated the two germline ends. Germline assignment: CDR1 SGHVS and CDR2 FNYEAQ. This CDR3 comprises 13 residues. TCRdb's table, derived via immunoSEQ multiplex PCR, lists solely in-frame clones and lacks some. The sample has just over 70,000 clones, over 75% seen once. Study results and limitations: Detected in recipient marrow were GvH clones, some of which were first observed in ileum or blood.

The sequence came from a human donor who was the organ donor for an intestinal transplant. The V gene is TRBV7-6, the J gene TRBJ1-2; no reliable D call. Material: unstimulated CD4+ T cells sorted from spleen or lymph node cells, obtained before transplant. This chain's CDR3 is CASSAPMSYGYTF. In DNA form, the CDR3 reads TGTGCCAGCAGCGCCCCTATGAGCTATGGCTACACCTTC.